This T cell receptor (beta chain) appears in the sequencing data of a study of blood T cell repertoires in COVID-19. Across the whole study: Samples came from the United States, Italy and Spain, spanning acute and convalescent COVID-19. The analysed material was cDNA or gDNA that came from T cells, B-cell-depleted T cells, or PBMCs.

In the authors' workflow: Reference gene primer amplification gave nucleated cell count estimates. Profiling relied on immunoSEQ multiplex PCR, and the TCRdb table lists in-frame clones only, not all of them. The V and J calls and clone size were taken over from that table, and D and trimming were inferred from the DNA. The sample holds 100,000 or so clones; around four fifths are singletons and the top ten take over 10%. The sample was peripheral blood. The sequence was obtained from a man aged 45-65 years with active or convalescent COVID-19.

This CDR3 is CASSPGLNEGIQYF. CDR3 bases: TGTGCCAGCAGCCCGGGACTTAATGAAGGCATTCAGTACTTC. This chain joins TRBV27 and TRBJ2-4, with a weak D call TRBD2 (6 bases). In germline, CDR1 is MNHEY, CDR2 SMNVEV (reference sequence). The CDR3 runs to 14 residues. V was pared by 6 bases and J by 9 bases, with 18 bases between.